This T cell receptor beta chain emerged from a study of T cell changes during pregnancy in multiple sclerosis (dated by TCRdb to the late 2010s). Background on the whole study: In women with multiple sclerosis, the researchers looked at how the T cell repertoire shifted as pregnancy progressed.

With regard to this clone: Which antigen it targets is not known. Qualities for individual bases were not recorded, and no much larger clone is one base off.

V lost 5 bases and J lost 6 bases; the stretch between them is 13 bases long. CDR1 and CDR2 are drawn from the germline V gene: SGHRS, YFSETQ. The CDR3 has 13 amino acids, counting the end cysteine and phenylalanine. Of the read, only the CDR3 DNA is kept; its 39 bases are in frame from base 1. To prepare the library, the immunoSEQ multiplex PCR assay was applied. Sourced from immuneACCESS, this table was stored by TCRdb with only in-frame sequences that have V and J called. A share of the clones is absent; for the studies checked, an unresolved V gene accounts for under half, and the remainder has no known explanation. In all, the sample holds 90,000 to 100,000 clones, and approximately 92% of those were seen once. The biggest ten clones account for over 3.5% of the sample.

This receptor was taken from a female donor with multiple sclerosis, enrolled in a pregnancy study. The sample here was peripheral blood, taken in the first trimester of pregnancy. The V and J genes are TRBV5-1 and TRBJ2-3, and possibly TRBD2, on 6 matching bases. DNA sequence: TGCGCCAGCAGAGTCACTAGCTTCGATACGCAGTATTTT. Translation gives CASRVTSFDTQYF.